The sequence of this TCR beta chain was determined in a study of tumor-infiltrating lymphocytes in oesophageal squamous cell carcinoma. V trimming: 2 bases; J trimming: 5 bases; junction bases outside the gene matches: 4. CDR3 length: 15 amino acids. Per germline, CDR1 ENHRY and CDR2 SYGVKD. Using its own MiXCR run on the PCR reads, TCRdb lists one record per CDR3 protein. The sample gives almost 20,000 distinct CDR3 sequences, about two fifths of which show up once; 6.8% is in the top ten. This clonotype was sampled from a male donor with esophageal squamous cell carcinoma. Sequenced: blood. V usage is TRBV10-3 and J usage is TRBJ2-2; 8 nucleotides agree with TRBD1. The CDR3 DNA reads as TGTGCCATCAGTGAGCCAGGGGGCATAACCGGGGAGCTGTTTTTT. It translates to CAISEPGGITGELFF.